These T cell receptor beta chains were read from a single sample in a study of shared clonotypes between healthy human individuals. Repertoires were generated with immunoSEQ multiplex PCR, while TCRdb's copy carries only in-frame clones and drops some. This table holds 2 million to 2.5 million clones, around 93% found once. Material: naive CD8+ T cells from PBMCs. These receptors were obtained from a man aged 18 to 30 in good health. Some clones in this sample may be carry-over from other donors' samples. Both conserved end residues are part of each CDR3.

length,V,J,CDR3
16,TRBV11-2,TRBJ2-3,CASSKEGGRGTDTQYF
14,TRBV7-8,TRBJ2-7,CASSEFQGSYEQYF
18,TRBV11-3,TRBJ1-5,CASSHHSGLCNSNQPQHF
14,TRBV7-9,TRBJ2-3,CASSLAAGLDTQYF
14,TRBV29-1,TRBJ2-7,CSVEVHQPRGEQYF
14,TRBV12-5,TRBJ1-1,CASGLEGSNTEAFF
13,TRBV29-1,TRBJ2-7,CSVVSRSSYEQYF
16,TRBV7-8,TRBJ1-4,CASSLYRGRTAEKLFF
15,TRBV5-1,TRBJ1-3,CASRWDLGTGNTIYF
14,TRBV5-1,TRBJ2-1,CASSLAGLADEQFF
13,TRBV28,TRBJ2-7,CASTPFGAYEQYF
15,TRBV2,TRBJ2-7,CASSESTGVSYEQYF
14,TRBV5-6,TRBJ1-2,CASSLRPDYYGYTF
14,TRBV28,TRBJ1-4,CASSLTGGAEKLFF
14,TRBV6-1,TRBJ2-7,CASSTDRTSYEQYF
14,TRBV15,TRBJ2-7,CATSRGDGNYEQYF
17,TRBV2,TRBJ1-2,CASSEAGVSWGNYGYTF
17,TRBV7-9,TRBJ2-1,CASSSQLSGGNYNEQFF
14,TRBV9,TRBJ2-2,CASSLPRGPGELFF
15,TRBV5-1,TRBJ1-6,CASSFGPGGESPLHF
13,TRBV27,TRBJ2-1,CASSLSVGSEQFF
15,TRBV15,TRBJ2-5,CATSRDRRAWETQYF
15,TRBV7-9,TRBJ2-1,CASRLLAGVTNEQFF
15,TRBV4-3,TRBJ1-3,CASSQGRGTGNTIYF
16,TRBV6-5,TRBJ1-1,CASSFPLGGADTEAFF